This T cell receptor (beta chain) was sequenced in a study of blood T cell repertoires in COVID-19. In the study overall: COVID-19 samples, acute and convalescent, were from the United States, Italy and Spain. PBMCs, B-cell-depleted T cells, or T cells provided the cDNA or gDNA that made up the material.

Per the authors' pipeline: Cell counts per sample came from amplifying reference gene primers. Clones were read by immunoSEQ multiplex PCR, and TCRdb kept only the in-frame ones, dropping some. The V and J calls and the clone size are those of that table, but D and trimming were determined from the DNA. The sample consists of 200,000 to 250,000 clones, roughly 80% of them appearing once. V was clipped by 4 bases and J by 1 base; unmatched bases: 6. The CDR3 contains 16 residues. Germline CDR1 and CDR2: LGHNA and YSLEER. Input material: peripheral blood. This sequence originates from a human donor in a cohort sampled during active COVID-19. The chain has TRBV4-3 and TRBJ2-1, with 8 bases fitting TRBD2. CDR3 region: CASSRRRGGSYNEQFF. The CDR3 nucleotides read TGCGCCAGCAGCCGCCGCCGGGGGGGATCCTACAATGAGCAGTTCTTC.